This TCR beta chain appears in the sequencing data of a study of blood T cell repertoires in COVID-19. Study as a whole: T cells, B-cell-depleted T cells, or PBMCs supplied cDNA or gDNA.

The CDR3 is 14 amino acids. Trimming cost V 5 bases and J 4 bases, with 15 bases left between them. Germline CDR1 and CDR2: SQVTM and ANQGSEA. Those who participated ranged in age from roughly 18 to 90 years and resided in under 25 US areas. Original methodology: Reference gene primer amplification gave estimated nucleated cell counts. Profiling relied on immunoSEQ multiplex PCR, and the TCRdb table lists in-frame clones only, not all of them. Clone size and V and J calls were adopted from that table, with D and trimming inferred from the DNA. The sample holds roughly 280,000 clones, 80% to 90% seen once. The table lists this clone with a count of one.

Sequencing was done on a sample of PBMCs or T cells enriched from blood (not recorded which). The clonotype comes from a woman between 18 and 30 years old who had recovered from COVID-19. This rearrangement joins TRBV29-1 to TRBJ2-1; D possibly corresponds to TRBD1 (6 bases). DNA of the CDR3: TGCAGCGTTAGCCGTGCAGGGGCGTACAATGAGCAGTTCTTC. Amino acids: CSVSRAGAYNEQFF.